Listed here are 21 T cell receptor beta chains from one sample, sequenced in a study of OX40 agonist ivuxolimab in advanced cancers. Clones were read by immunoSEQ multiplex PCR, and TCRdb kept only the in-frame ones, dropping some. Of around 70,000 clones in the sample, about 90% were seen once. The specimen comprised CD4+ or CD8+ T cells sorted from blood, sampled in a trial of the OX40 agonist ivuxolimab. The receptors were gathered from an adult with an advanced solid tumor such as melanoma, head and neck, liver or kidney cancer.

This chain's CDR3 is CASSHGTGGDTQYF. The DNA for the CDR3 is TGTGCCAGCAGCCACGGTACTGGGGGAGATACGCAGTATTTT. The chain uses TRBV6-4 and TRBJ2-3; D tentatively fits TRBD1 or TRBD2 (5 bases each). The V and J ends lost 6 bases and 5 bases respectively, with 15 bases between them. The germline V gene has CDR1 MRHNA and CDR2 SNTAGT. This CDR3 has 14 residues.

This clone occurred a few times. V usage is TRBV4-2 and J usage is TRBJ2-5; 12 nucleotides agree with TRBD2. CDR1 and CDR2 (germline): LGHNA, YNFKEQ. This CDR3 contains 16 residues. V dropped 1 base and J dropped 1; count of bases not matched to a gene: 1. This chain's CDR3 is CASSQASGGAQETQYF. The CDR3 nucleotides read TGTGCCAGCAGCCAAGCTAGCGGGGGGGCCCAAGAGACCCAGTACTTC.

V is TRBV6-1 and J is TRBJ2-7; 9 bases are a match to TRBD1. With V trimmed by 5 bases and J by 2 bases, 7 bases remained unmatched. The CDR3 runs 15 residues. Germline CDR1 and CDR2: MNHNS and SASEGT. Here the CDR3 reads CASSSKGQGAYEQYF. CDR3 DNA sequence: TGTGCCAGCAGTTCCAAGGGACAGGGAGCCTACGAGCAGTACTTC.

This chain joins TRBV25-1 and TRBJ2-2; no definite D call. Trimming pared 7 bases from V and 3 bases from J, leaving 18 bases between. CDR1 is MGHDK and CDR2 is SYGVNS in the germline V gene. The CDR3 contains 16 residues. This CDR3 is CASTPTRIGYTGELFF. The CDR3 DNA follows: TGTGCCAGCACCCCGACCCGGATTGGGTACACCGGGGAGCTGTTTTTT.

This chain uses TRBV28 with TRBJ2-3; 13 nucleotides match TRBD2. The CDR3 runs to 17 residues. Germline assignment: CDR1 MDHEN and CDR2 SYDVKM. J gave up 1 base and V 10 bases, and 11 bases lay outside the gene matches. This chain's CDR3 is CATGLAGVKGGTDTQYF. Written as DNA, the CDR3 is TGTGCCACCGGACTAGCGGGAGTGAAGGGCGGCACAGATACGCAGTATTTT.

The chain joins TRBV30 to TRBJ2-3, with a tentative D call TRBD2 (5 bases). CDR3 size: 14 residues. Looked up from germline, CDR1 is GTSNPN and CDR2 is SVGIG (reference sequence). V shed 3 bases and J shed 4 bases, with 14 bases lying between them. The CDR3 here is CAWRAGLGADTQYF. Here the CDR3 DNA reads TGTGCCTGGAGGGCCGGACTGGGAGCAGATACGCAGTATTTT.

The chain's CDR3 is CASSPRSVNYGYTF. DNA for the CDR3: TGCGCCAGCAGCCCGAGGTCCGTTAACTATGGCTACACCTTC. The V and J genes are TRBV5-1 and TRBJ1-2; no clear D. In germline, CDR1 is SGHRS, CDR2 YFSETQ. The CDR3 is 14 amino acids. Trimming left V 4 bases short and J 1 base short, with 11 bases between.

The J gene is TRBJ2-2, the V gene TRBV2; D is perhaps TRBD1 (6 bases). The V and J ends lost 6 bases and 3 bases respectively, with 11 bases between them. The CDR3 is 14 residues long. The V gene's germline CDR1 is SNHLY and CDR2 FYNNEI. The CDR3, as DNA: TGTGCCAGCAGGGGACAAACTTACACCGGGGAGCTGTTTTTT. It translates to CASRGQTYTGELFF.

The J gene is TRBJ2-1, the V gene TRBV4-2, with 7 bases aligning to TRBD1. The CDR3 consists of 14 residues. Germline V gene sequence: CDR1 LGHNA, CDR2 YNFKEQ. V shed 4 bases and J 8 bases; nucleotides not matched to a gene: 8. Here the CDR3 reads CASSPTGARDEQFF. The CDR3 DNA is TGTGCCAGCAGCCCTACAGGGGCGAGGGATGAGCAGTTCTTC.

The rearrangement joins TRBV9 to TRBJ2-2; D unresolved. This CDR3 has 18 residues. V was clipped by 0 bases and J by 3 bases, with 18 bases between them. CDR1 and CDR2 (germline): SGDLS, YYNGEE. The CDR3 sequence: CASSVVASNPNYTGELFF. Here the CDR3 DNA reads TGTGCCAGCAGCGTAGTGGCTAGTAACCCGAACTACACCGGGGAGCTGTTTTTT.

V is TRBV18 and J is TRBJ2-5; D not certain. The CDR3 runs to 12 residues. CDR1 and CDR2 from the germline V gene are KGHSH and LQKENI. The germline V and J ends were trimmed by 2 bases and 7 bases, with 8 bases remaining between them. The CDR3 sequence: CASSPVDGTQYF. The CDR3 DNA is TGTGCCAGCTCACCAGTGGATGGGACCCAGTACTTC.

This clone was detected a few times. The gene calls are TRBV5-4 and TRBJ1-6; the D gene is possibly TRBD1 (5 bases). Germline CDR1 SGHNT, CDR2 YYREEE (reference sequence). CDR3 length: 16 amino acids. Trimming removed 0 bases from V and 5 bases from J, with 12 bases in between. The CDR3 here is CASSLEWGSDNSPLHF. The CDR3 coding sequence is TGTGCCAGCAGCTTGGAATGGGGGTCCGATAATTCACCCCTCCACTTT.

The rearrangement uses TRBV4-1 and TRBJ1-1, with 9 bases aligning to TRBD1. The junction had 4 bases not matched to a gene; V was cut back by 4 bases and J by 1 base. There are 15 residues in the CDR3. Germline loops: CDR1 MGHRA, CDR2 YSYEKL. CDR3 residues: CASSPDRGRNTEAFF. DNA of the CDR3: TGCGCCAGCAGCCCGGACAGGGGCCGGAACACTGAAGCTTTCTTT.

V and J are TRBV7-3 and TRBJ1-1, with 9 positions matching TRBD1. Trimming cost V 6 bases and J 1 base; bases outside gene matches: 3. The CDR3 loop spans 14 amino acids. From germline, CDR1 is SGHTA and CDR2 FQGTGA. This chain's CDR3 is CASSQTGGNTEAFF. The CDR3 DNA is TGTGCCAGCAGTCAGACAGGGGGGAACACTGAAGCTTTCTTT.

V is TRBV19 and J is TRBJ2-6; 7 nucleotides match TRBD1. J gave up 0 bases and V 9 bases, and 8 bases lay outside the gene matches. CDR1 is LNHDA, CDR2 SQIVND, per germline (reference sequence). The CDR3 covers 16 residues. The CDR3 DNA is TGTGCCAGCACCGGGACAGCCTCCTCTGGGGCCAACGTCCTGACTTTC. Residues: CASTGTASSGANVLTF.

The chain is built from TRBV6-5 and TRBJ1-1, with TRBD1 identical over 8 bases. There are 15 residues in the CDR3. From germline, CDR1 is MNHEY and CDR2 SVGAGI. Trimming took 5 bases from V and 1 from J; bases not matched to a gene: 6. CDR3 nucleotides: TGTGCCAGCAGTGGCGCCGGGACAGGGAACACTGAAGCTTTCTTT. Amino acid sequence: CASSGAGTGNTEAFF.

The V gene is TRBV6-5, the J gene TRBJ1-2; maybe TRBD1 (6 bases). The CDR3 sequence is 14 residues long. Trimming took off 5 bases at V and 8 bases at J, with 18 bases between the two ends. The germline V gene encodes CDR1 MNHEY and CDR2 SVGAGI. In DNA form, the CDR3 reads TGTGCCAGCAGTCCCGGCCAGGGGATATACGGCTACACCTTC. This gives the protein CASSPGQGIYGYTF.

The chain links TRBV4-1 to TRBJ2-2; 9 bases line up with TRBD2. The junction had 7 bases not matched to a gene; V was cut back by 2 bases and J by 6 bases. Germline CDR1 is MGHRA and CDR2 is YSYEKL. CDR3 length equals 16 residues. CDR3: CASSQPSGTSPGELFF. CDR3 DNA: TGCGCCAGCAGCCAACCTAGCGGGACTTCCCCCGGGGAGCTGTTTTTT.

V usage is TRBV10-1 and J usage is TRBJ2-5; 7 bases are shared with TRBD1. The end of the DNA is better explained by TRBJ2-7, so the J call may be wrong. The CDR3 consists of 13 residues. Germline V gives CDR1 WNHNN, CDR2 SYGVQD (reference sequence). This CDR3 is CASSRDRYYEQYF. Here the CDR3 DNA reads TGCGCCAGCAGCCGGGACAGATACTACGAGCAGTACTTC.

The chain joins TRBV15 to TRBJ2-5; no definite D call. The germline CDR1 and CDR2 sequences are LNHNV and YYDKDF (reference sequence). V dropped 0 bases and J dropped 4 bases, with 9 bases sitting between them. The CDR3 has 14 residues. This chain's CDR3 is CATSRDAWPETQYF. In nucleotides, the CDR3 is TGTGCCACCAGCAGAGATGCCTGGCCAGAGACCCAGTACTTC.

This chain joins TRBV11-3 and TRBJ2-2; D remains unclear. The germline V gene encodes CDR1 SGHNT and CDR2 YENEEA. The V and J ends lost 5 bases and 6 bases respectively, with 10 bases between them. The CDR3 runs to 13 residues. The chain's CDR3 is CASSPTSSGELFF. In nucleotides, the CDR3 is TGTGCCAGCAGCCCTACATCATCCGGGGAGCTGTTTTTT. Filled out from reference TRBV11-3 and TRBJ2-2, the complete variable domain reads EAGVVQSPRYKIIEKKQPVAFWCNPISGHNTLYWYLQNLGQGPELLIRYENEEAVDDSQLPKDRFSAERLKGVDSTLKIQPAELGDSAVYLCASSPTSSGELFFGEGSRLTVL.